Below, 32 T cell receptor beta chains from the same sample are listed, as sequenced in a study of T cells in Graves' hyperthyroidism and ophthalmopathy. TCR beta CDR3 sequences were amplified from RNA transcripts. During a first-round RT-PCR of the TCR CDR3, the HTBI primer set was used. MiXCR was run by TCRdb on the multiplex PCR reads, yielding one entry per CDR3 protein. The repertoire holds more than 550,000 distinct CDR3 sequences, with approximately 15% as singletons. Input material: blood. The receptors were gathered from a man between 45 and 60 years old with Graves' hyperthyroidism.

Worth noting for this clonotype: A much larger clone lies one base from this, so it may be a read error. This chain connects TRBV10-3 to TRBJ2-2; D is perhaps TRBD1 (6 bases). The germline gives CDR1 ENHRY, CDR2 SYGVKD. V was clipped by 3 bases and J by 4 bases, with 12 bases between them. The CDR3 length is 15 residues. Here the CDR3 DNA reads TGTGCCATCAGTGAAGGGACAATTAGCACCGGGGAGCTGTTTTTT. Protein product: CAISEGTISTGELFF.

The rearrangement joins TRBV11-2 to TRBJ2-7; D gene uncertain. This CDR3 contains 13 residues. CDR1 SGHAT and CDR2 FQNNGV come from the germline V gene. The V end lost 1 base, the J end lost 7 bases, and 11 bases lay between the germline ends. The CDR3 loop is CASSLAQFWEQYF. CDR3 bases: TGTGCCAGCAGCTTAGCTCAGTTTTGGGAGCAGTACTTC. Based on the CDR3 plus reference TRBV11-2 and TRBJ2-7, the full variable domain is EAGVAQSPRYKIIEKRQSVAFWCNPISGHATLYWYQQILGQGPKLLIQFQNNGVVDDSQLPKDRFSAERLKGVDSTLKIQPAKLEDSAVYLCASSLAQFWEQYFGPGTRLTVT.

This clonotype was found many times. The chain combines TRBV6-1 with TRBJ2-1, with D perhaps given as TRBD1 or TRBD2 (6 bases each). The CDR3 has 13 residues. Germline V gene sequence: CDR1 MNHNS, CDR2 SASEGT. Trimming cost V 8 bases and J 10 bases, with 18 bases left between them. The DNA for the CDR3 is TGTGCCAGCGGGGGGCTAGCTATAAGCGAGCAGTTCTTC. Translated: CASGGLAISEQFF.

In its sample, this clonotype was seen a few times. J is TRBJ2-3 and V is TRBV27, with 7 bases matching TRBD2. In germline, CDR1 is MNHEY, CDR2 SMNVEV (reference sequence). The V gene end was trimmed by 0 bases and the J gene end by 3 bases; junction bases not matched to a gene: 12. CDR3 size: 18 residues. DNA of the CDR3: TGTGCCAGCAGTTTATCGGAGGAGCGGGGCCCTGGTACAGATACGCAGTATTTT. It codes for CASSLSEERGPGTDTQYF.

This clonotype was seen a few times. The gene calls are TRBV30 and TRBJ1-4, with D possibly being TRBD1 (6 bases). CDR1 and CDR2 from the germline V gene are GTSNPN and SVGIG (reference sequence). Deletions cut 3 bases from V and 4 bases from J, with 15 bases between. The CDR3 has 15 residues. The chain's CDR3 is CAWSPGAGVNEKLFF. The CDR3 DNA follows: TGTGCCTGGAGCCCAGGGGCAGGGGTTAATGAAAAACTGTTTTTT.

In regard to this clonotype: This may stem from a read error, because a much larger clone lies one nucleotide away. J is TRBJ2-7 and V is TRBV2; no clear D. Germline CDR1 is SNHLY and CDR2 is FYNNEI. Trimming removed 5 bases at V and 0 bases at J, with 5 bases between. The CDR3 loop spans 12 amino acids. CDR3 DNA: TGTGCCAGCAGTAAAACCTCCTACGAGCAGTACTTC. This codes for CASSKTSYEQYF.

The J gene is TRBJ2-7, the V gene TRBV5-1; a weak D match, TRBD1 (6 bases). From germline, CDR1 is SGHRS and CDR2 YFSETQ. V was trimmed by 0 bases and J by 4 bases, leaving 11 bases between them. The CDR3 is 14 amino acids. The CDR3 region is CASSLEYREYEQYF. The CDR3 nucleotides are TGCGCCAGCAGCTTGGAATACAGGGAGTACGAGCAGTACTTC.

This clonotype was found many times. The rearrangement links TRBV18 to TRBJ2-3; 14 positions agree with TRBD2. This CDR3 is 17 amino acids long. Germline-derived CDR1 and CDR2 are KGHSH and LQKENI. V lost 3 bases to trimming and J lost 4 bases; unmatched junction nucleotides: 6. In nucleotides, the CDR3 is TGTGCCAGCTCACCCAAGTCGGGACTAGCGGGAGCAGATACGCAGTATTTT. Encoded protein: CASSPKSGLAGADTQYF. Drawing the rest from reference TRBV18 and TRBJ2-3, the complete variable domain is NAGVMQNPRHLVRRRGQEARLRCSPMKGHSHVYWYRQLPEEGLKFMVYLQKENIIDESGMPKERFSAEFPKEGPSILRIQQVVRGDSAAYFCASSPKSGLAGADTQYFGPGTRLTVL.

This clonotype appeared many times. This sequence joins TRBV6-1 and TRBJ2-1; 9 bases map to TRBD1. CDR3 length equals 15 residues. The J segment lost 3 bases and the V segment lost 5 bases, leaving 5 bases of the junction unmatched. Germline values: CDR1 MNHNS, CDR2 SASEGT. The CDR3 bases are TGTGCCAGCAGTATACAGGGGGCGGGCTACAATGAGCAGTTCTTC. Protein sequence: CASSIQGAGYNEQFF.

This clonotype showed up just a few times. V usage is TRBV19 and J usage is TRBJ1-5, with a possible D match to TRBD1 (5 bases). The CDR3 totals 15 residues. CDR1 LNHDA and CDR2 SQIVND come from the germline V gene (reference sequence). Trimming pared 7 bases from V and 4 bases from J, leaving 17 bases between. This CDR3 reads CASTATGQGNQPQHF. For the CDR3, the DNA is TGTGCCAGTACAGCAACGGGGCAGGGTAATCAGCCCCAGCATTTT.

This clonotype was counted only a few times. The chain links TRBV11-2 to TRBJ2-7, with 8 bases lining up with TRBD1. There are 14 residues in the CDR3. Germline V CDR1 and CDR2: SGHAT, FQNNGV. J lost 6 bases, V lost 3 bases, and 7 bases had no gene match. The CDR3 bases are TGTGCCAGCAGCTTTTCGGACAGGGTGTTCGAGCAGTACTTC. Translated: CASSFSDRVFEQYF.

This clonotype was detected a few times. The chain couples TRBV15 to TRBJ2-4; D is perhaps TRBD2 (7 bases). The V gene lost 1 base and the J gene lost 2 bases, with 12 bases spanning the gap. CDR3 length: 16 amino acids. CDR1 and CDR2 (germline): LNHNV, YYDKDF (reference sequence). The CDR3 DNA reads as TGTGCCACCAGCAGAGGGGGGGGCGCGTCCAAAAACATTCAGTACTTC. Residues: CATSRGGGASKNIQYF.

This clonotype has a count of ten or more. The CDR3 sequence: CASSPRSGTGEETQYF. The CDR3 nucleotides are TGTGCCAGCAGTCCCCGGTCCGGGACAGGGGAAGAGACCCAGTACTTC. The chain combines TRBV12-3 or TRBV12-4 with TRBJ2-5; TRBD1 matches at 10 bases. The CDR3 extends over 16 amino acids. V was clipped by 5 bases and J by 3 bases; unmatched bases: 9.

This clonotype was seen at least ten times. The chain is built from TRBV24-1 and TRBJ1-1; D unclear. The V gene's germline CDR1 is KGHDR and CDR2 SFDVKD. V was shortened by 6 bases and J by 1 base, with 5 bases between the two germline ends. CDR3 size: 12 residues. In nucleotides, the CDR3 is TGTGCCACCAGTTCAGGGAACACTGAAGCTTTCTTT. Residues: CATSSGNTEAFF.

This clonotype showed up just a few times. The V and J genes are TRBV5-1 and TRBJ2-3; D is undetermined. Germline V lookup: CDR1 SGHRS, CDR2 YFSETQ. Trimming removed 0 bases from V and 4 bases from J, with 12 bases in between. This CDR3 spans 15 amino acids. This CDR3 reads CASSLAPAVSDTQYF. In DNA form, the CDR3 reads TGCGCCAGCAGCTTGGCTCCCGCGGTGTCAGATACGCAGTATTTT.

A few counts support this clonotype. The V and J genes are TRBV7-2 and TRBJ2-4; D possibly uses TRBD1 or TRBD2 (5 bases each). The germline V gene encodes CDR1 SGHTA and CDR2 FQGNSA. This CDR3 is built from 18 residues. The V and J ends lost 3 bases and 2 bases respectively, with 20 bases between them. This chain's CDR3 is CASSLRAGRAQTKNIQYF. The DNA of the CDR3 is TGTGCCAGCAGCTTGAGGGCGGGCAGGGCCCAAACCAAAAACATTCAGTACTTC.

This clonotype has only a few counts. The CDR3 coding sequence is TGCAGTGCTCCTAGTCCCGGGACCTACGAGCAGTACTTC. Translating gives CSAPSPGTYEQYF. The chain links TRBV20-1 to TRBJ2-7, with TRBD2 as a possible D gene (5 bases). V was clipped by 5 bases and J by 2 bases, with 13 bases between them. Germline values: CDR1 DFQATT, CDR2 SNEGSKA (reference sequence). The CDR3 sequence is 13 residues long.

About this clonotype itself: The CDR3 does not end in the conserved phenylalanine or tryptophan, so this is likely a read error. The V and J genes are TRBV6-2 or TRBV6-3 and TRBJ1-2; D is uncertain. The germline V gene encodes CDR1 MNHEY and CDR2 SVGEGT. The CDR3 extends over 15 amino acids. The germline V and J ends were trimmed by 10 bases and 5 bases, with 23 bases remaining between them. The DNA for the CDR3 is TGTGCCACCAATGAGGGCACGGCGTATGGGTATGGCTACACCCTC. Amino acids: CATNEGTAYGYGYTL.

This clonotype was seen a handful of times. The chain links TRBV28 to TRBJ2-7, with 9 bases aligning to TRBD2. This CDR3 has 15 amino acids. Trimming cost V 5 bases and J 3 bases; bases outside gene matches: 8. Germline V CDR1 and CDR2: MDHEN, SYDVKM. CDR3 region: CASSVSGGNFYEQYF. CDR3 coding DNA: TGTGCCAGCAGTGTAAGCGGGGGGAATTTCTACGAGCAGTACTTC.

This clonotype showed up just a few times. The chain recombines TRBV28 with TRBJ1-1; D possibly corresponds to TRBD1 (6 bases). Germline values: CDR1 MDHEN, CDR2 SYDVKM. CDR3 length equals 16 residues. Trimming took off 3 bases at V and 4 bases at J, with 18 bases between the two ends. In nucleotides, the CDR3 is TGTGCCAGCAGTTTGGGCGACAGGCTAGGGGTCACTGAAGCTTTCTTT. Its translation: CASSLGDRLGVTEAFF.

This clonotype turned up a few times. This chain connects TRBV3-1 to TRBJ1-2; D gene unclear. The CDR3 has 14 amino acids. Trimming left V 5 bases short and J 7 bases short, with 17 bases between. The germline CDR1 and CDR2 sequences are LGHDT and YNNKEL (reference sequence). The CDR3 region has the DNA TGTGCCAGCAGCACCCCTGAGGGCCCGGGTGGCTACACCTTC. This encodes CASSTPEGPGGYTF.

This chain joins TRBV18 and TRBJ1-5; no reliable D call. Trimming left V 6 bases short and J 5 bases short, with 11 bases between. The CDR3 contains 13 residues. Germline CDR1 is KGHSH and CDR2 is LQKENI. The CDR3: CASSGNEDQPQHF. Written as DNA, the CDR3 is TGTGCCAGCTCCGGGAACGAAGATCAGCCCCAGCATTTT.

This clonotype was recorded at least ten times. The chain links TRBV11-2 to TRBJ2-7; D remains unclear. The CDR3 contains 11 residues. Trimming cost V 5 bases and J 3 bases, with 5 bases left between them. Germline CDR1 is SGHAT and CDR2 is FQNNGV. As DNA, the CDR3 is TGTGCCAGCAGCCTTTTCTACGAGCAGTACTTC. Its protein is CASSLFYEQYF.

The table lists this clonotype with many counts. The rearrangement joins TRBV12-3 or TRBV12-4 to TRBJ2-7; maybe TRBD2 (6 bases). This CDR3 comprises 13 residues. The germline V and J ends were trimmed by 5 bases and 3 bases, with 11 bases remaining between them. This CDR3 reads CASSPGLSYEQYF. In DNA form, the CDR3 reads TGTGCCAGCAGTCCCGGACTAAGCTACGAGCAGTACTTC.

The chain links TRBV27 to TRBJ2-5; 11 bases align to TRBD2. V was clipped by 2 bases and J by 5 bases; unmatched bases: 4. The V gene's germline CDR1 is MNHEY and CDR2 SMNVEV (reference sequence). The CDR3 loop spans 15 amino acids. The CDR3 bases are TGTGCCAGCAGTTTAAAGGCTAGCGGGAGGGAGACCCAGTACTTC. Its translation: CASSLKASGRETQYF.

The CDR3 sequence is CSAEIYGTSGYNEQFF. CDR3 DNA sequence: TGCAGTGCGGAAATTTACGGGACTAGCGGATACAATGAGCAGTTCTTC. The rearrangement uses TRBV20-1 and TRBJ2-1; TRBD2 agrees at 11 bases. The CDR3 is 16 amino acids. With 6 bases clipped from V and 4 bases from J, the junction kept 11 bases outside the gene matches. Germline V lookup: CDR1 DFQATT, CDR2 SNEGSKA (reference sequence).

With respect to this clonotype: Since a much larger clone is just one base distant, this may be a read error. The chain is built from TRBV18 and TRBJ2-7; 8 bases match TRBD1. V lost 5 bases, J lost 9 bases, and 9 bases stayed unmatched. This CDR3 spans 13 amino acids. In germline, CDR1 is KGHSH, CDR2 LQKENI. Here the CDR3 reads CASSRQGALVQYF. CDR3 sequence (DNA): TGTGCCAGCTCAAGGCAGGGGGCGCTCGTGCAGTACTTC.

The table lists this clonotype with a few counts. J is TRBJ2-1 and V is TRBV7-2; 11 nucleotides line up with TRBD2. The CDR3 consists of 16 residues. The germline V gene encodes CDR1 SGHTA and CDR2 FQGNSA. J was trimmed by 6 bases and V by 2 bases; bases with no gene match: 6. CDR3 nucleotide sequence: TGTGCCAGCAGCTTATCGCCTGGGACTAGCGGCAATGAGCAGTTCTTC. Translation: CASSLSPGTSGNEQFF.

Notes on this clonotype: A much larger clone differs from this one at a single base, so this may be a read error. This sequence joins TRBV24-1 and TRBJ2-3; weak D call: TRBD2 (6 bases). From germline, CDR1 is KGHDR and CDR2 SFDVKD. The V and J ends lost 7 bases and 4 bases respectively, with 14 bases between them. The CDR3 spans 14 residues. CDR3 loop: CATSLADFADTQYF. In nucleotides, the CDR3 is TGTGCCACCAGCTTAGCGGACTTCGCAGATACGCAGTATTTT.

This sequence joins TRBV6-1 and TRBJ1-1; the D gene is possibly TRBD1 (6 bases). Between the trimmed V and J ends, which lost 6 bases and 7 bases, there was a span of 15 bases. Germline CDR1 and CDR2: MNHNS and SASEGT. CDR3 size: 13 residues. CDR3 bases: TGTGCCAGCAGCCCACGCAGGGGCGTTGAAGCTTTCTTT. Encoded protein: CASSPRRGVEAFF.

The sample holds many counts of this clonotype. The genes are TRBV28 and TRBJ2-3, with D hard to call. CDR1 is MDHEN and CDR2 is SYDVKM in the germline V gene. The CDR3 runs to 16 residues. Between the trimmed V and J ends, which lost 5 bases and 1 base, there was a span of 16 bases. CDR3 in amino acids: CASSDDLRSRTDTQYF. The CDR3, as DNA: TGTGCCAGCAGTGACGACCTGCGCAGCCGCACAGATACGCAGTATTTT.

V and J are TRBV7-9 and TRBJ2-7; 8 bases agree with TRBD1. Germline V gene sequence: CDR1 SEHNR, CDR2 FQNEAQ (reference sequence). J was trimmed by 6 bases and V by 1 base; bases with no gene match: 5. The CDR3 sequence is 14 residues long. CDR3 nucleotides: TGTGCCAGCAGCTTAGGACAGGGGTGGGGCGAGCAGTACTTC. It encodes CASSLGQGWGEQYF.